This TCR beta chain was retrieved from a study of cytotoxic CD8 clonotypes in ibrutinib-treated CLL. About the study: Among the patients, around ten presented as relapsed/refractory and about 15 as treatment-naive; around 18 showed unmutated IGHV.

In regard to this clone: Its antigen remains unknown.

Library input was about 2 micrograms of DNA from cryopreserved PBMCs. The CDR3 runs 14 residues. The V end lost 5 bases, the J end lost 7 bases, and 15 bases lay between the germline ends. From germline, CDR1 is SGHVS and CDR2 FNYEAQ. Assay: immunoSEQ multiplex PCR; the TCRdb copy retains only in-frame clones and omits some. Among approximately 130,000 clones listed, roughly 80% were seen once. Findings of the study overall: The study found public clonotypes uncommon, contracting or stable on treatment.

The receptor's source is a human donor with chronic lymphocytic leukemia. Sequencing used PBMCs, obtained after 24 months of ibrutinib treatment. This chain uses TRBV7-6 with TRBJ1-5; possible D gene TRBD1, 5 bases. This CDR3 is CASSATDGGQPQHF. CDR3 nucleotides: TGTGCCAGCAGCGCTACGGACGGGGGACAGCCCCAGCATTTT.